Presented here are 26 T cell receptor beta chains from one specimen sequenced in a study of blood T cell repertoires in COVID-19 (dated by TCRdb to the early 2020s). The library was made by the immunoSEQ multiplex PCR assay. Drawn from immuneACCESS, this table holds only the in-frame rearrangements with V and J called that TCRdb kept. Clones are partly lost; checked studies trace under half to an unresolved V gene and leave the rest unexplained. The table for this sample lists 150,000 to 200,000 clones; more than 85% of them were counted only once. Clones ranked in the top ten supply over 7% of the sample. The specimen was peripheral blood. The receptor source for this set is a woman of 80 years or more in a cohort sampled during active or convalescent COVID-19.

The chain links TRBV29-1 to TRBJ1-2, with TRBD1 as a possible D gene (5 bases). The CDR3 totals 13 residues. Deletions cut 3 bases from V and 0 bases from J, with 8 bases between. Germline CDR1 SQVTM, CDR2 ANQGSEA. CDR3 bases: TGCAGCGTTGATAGGGGTTCTAACTATGGCTACACCTTC. Its protein is CSVDRGSNYGYTF.

DNA of the CDR3: TGTGCCAGCTCAGCGGGACAGGGAATGAATGAGCAGTTCTTC. It specifies CASSAGQGMNEQFF. This sequence joins TRBV18 and TRBJ2-1; 9 nucleotides line up with TRBD1. The germline V gene has CDR1 KGHSH and CDR2 LQKENI. There are 14 residues in the CDR3. V was pared by 5 bases and J by 7 bases, with 6 bases of the junction left unmatched.

The chain employs TRBV9 and TRBJ2-2, with TRBD2 matching over 8 bases. CDR1 and CDR2 from the germline V gene are SGDLS and YYNGEE. J lost 3 bases, V lost 1 base, and 5 bases had no gene match. There are 16 residues in the CDR3. CDR3 loop: CASSVTAGEYTGELFF. The CDR3 DNA reads TGTGCCAGCAGCGTAACAGCGGGGGAGTACACCGGGGAGCTGTTTTTT.

The rearrangement uses TRBV18 and TRBJ1-5; D is unresolved. V lost 0 bases and J lost 0, with 9 bases in between. CDR3 length: 16 amino acids. CDR1 and CDR2 (germline): KGHSH, LQKENI. The CDR3 loop reads CASSPPGRDSNQPQHF. The CDR3, as DNA: TGTGCCAGCTCACCACCTGGGAGGGATAGCAATCAGCCCCAGCATTTT.

The gene calls are TRBV27 and TRBJ1-1; 7 nucleotides align to TRBD1. The CDR3 has 13 amino acids. With V trimmed by 7 bases and J by 2 bases, 4 bases remained unmatched. Germline V gene data show CDR1 as MNHEY and CDR2 as SMNVEV (reference sequence). The CDR3 bases are TGTGCCAGCACCAGGGGGGTCAACACTGAAGCTTTCTTT. Amino acid sequence: CASTRGVNTEAFF.

V is TRBV7-8 and J is TRBJ2-3; 11 nucleotides align to TRBD1. This CDR3 is built from 13 residues. The trim removed 5 bases at V and 9 bases at J, leaving 4 bases unmatched. Germline CDR1 SGHVS, CDR2 FQNEAQ. The CDR3 sequence: CASSRDRGSTQYF. CDR3 DNA sequence: TGTGCCAGCAGCCGGGACAGGGGGTCGACGCAGTATTTT.

The chain carries TRBV29-1 and TRBJ1-4; D possibly corresponds to TRBD1 (6 bases). V was shortened by 7 bases and J by 8 bases, with 14 bases between the two germline ends. CDR1 and CDR2 (germline): SQVTM, ANQGSEA. This CDR3 has 12 residues. The CDR3 DNA sequence: TGCAGCGCGGGGGGCTTAGAAGAAAAACTGTTTTTT. It yields the protein CSAGGLEEKLFF.

This chain links TRBV19 with TRBJ1-4, with D possibly TRBD1 on 5 matching bases. This CDR3 region has 14 residues. CDR1 LNHDA and CDR2 SQIVND come from the germline V gene (reference sequence). This CDR3 is CASFDSATNEKLFF. The CDR3 nucleotides are TGTGCTTCCTTTGACAGTGCAACTAATGAAAAACTGTTTTTT.

The J gene is TRBJ2-1, the V gene TRBV6-6; TRBD2 matches at 8 bases. This CDR3 contains 15 residues. Germline lookup yields CDR1 MNHNY and CDR2 SVGAGI (reference sequence). Losses at the gene ends were 2 bases for V and 6 bases for J; bases not matched to a gene: 6. The CDR3 DNA is TGTGCCAGCAGTTACAGGACTAGCCGTGGCAATGAGCAGTTCTTC. Translated: CASSYRTSRGNEQFF.

This rearrangement joins TRBV30 to TRBJ1-5; possible D gene TRBD1, 6 bases. CDR1 is GTSNPN and CDR2 is SVGIG in the germline V gene (reference sequence). Trimming stripped 2 bases from V and 0 bases from J, with 11 bases between. The CDR3 covers 15 residues. The CDR3, as DNA: TGTGCCTGGAGTACAGGGTCCTATAGCAATCAGCCCCAGCATTTT. Translated: CAWSTGSYSNQPQHF.

This clone was seen more than once but under ten times. V and J are TRBV10-1 and TRBJ2-1; the match to TRBD2 covers 8 bases. The CDR3 consists of 12 residues. V lost 5 bases and J lost 13; bases outside the gene matches: 7. The germline gives CDR1 WNHNN, CDR2 SYGVQD (reference sequence). The CDR3 DNA sequence: TGCGCCAGCAGTCCGGACGGGAGGGGACAGTTCTTC. Its protein product is CASSPDGRGQFF.

The rearrangement links TRBV7-9 to TRBJ2-5, with D unresolved. Germline CDR1 reads SEHNR; CDR2 reads FQNEAQ (reference sequence). CDR3 length: 11 amino acids. The V end lost 4 bases, the J end lost 3 bases, and 3 bases lay between the germline ends. The chain's CDR3 is CASSSEETQYF. CDR3 bases: TGTGCCAGCAGCTCGGAAGAGACCCAGTACTTC.

The genes are TRBV7-2 and TRBJ1-2; D unclear. CDR3 size: 13 residues. The germline CDR1 and CDR2 sequences are SGHTA and FQGNSA. Trimming removed 9 bases at V and 8 bases at J, with 19 bases between. CDR3 coding DNA: TGTGCCAGGGGAGAGCCCTTTTCATACGGCTACACCTTC. Amino acids: CARGEPFSYGYTF.

This clone was seen once. The CDR3 sequence: CATAPTPRSGYTF. The CDR3, as DNA: TGTGCCACCGCACCTACCCCTCGGAGTGGCTACACCTTC. The chain combines TRBV12-3 or TRBV12-4 with TRBJ1-2; D call uncertain. V gave up 10 bases and J gave up 7 bases, with 19 bases separating them. CDR3 length: 13 residues.

The table lists this clone with a count of one. The genes are TRBV10-3 and TRBJ1-3; D is unresolved. The V end lost 4 bases, the J end lost 1 base, and 11 bases lay between the germline ends. The CDR3 contains 15 residues. Germline CDR1 and CDR2: ENHRY and SYGVKD. In nucleotides, the CDR3 is TGTGCCATCAGTGCCCTCGGAGGGTCTGGAAACACCATATATTTT. Encoded protein: CAISALGGSGNTIYF.

This clone was observed a single time. This rearrangement joins TRBV30 to TRBJ1-1; D is ambiguous. Trimming took off 4 bases at V and 2 bases at J, with 20 bases between the two ends. This CDR3 spans 16 amino acids. Germline CDR1 is GTSNPN and CDR2 is SVGIG (reference sequence). The CDR3 region has the DNA TGTGCCTGGATGAGCTGGGGAGGCATCAGCAACACTGAAGCTTTCTTT. Translation gives CAWMSWGGISNTEAFF.

The chain joins TRBV28 to TRBJ1-5; perhaps TRBD1 as D (5 bases). Germline V gene sequence: CDR1 MDHEN, CDR2 SYDVKM. Trimming stripped 8 bases from V and 5 bases from J, with 13 bases between. The CDR3 covers 13 residues. The CDR3 loop reads CASGGTTYQPQHF. The CDR3 DNA follows: TGTGCCAGCGGAGGGACCACTTATCAGCCCCAGCATTTT.

Concerning this clone: At one of its ends the junction is not consistent with the germline gene, which may arise from a read error. The chain has TRBV11-2 and TRBJ2-5; D possibly corresponds to TRBD1 (5 bases). The length of the CDR3 is 16 residues. Per germline, CDR1 SGHAT and CDR2 FQNNGV. The CDR3 DNA sequence: TGTGCCAGCAGCCCTTTGGGGCACAGAGCATTAGAGACCCAATACTTC. It codes for CASSPLGHRALETQYF.

This clone was observed a handful of times. The V and J genes are TRBV2 and TRBJ2-4; TRBD2 aligns across 7 bases. The CDR3 runs to 15 residues. Germline V gene data show CDR1 as SNHLY and CDR2 as FYNNEI. V gave up 7 bases and J gave up 0 bases; unmatched junction bases: 6. The chain's CDR3 is CASMEAGVAKNIQYF. The CDR3 nucleotides are TGTGCCAGCATGGAGGCGGGAGTAGCCAAAAACATTCAGTACTTC.

This clone was found once. V usage is TRBV14 and J usage is TRBJ1-3, with D unclear. CDR1 and CDR2 (germline): SGHDN, FVKESK. CDR3 length: 14 residues. V was pared by 2 bases and J by 0 bases, with 5 bases between. CDR3 sequence (DNA): TGTGCCAGCAGCCAACACAGCTCTGGAAACACCATATATTTT. Translated, it gives CASSQHSSGNTIYF.

The chain recombines TRBV5-5 with TRBJ2-7, with a tentative D call TRBD1 (6 bases). Germline CDR1 is SGHKS and CDR2 is YYEKEE (reference sequence). The V and J ends lost 4 bases and 3 bases respectively, with 8 bases between them. This CDR3 contains 12 residues. The CDR3: CASSRDIYEQYF. The CDR3 bases are TGTGCCAGCAGCCGGGACATCTACGAGCAGTACTTC.

The genes are TRBV7-2 and TRBJ2-3, with D unresolved. V shed 3 bases and J shed 3 bases, with 10 bases lying between them. CDR1 is SGHTA, CDR2 FQGNSA, per germline. The CDR3 is made up of 14 amino acids. CDR3 region: CASSFIQRTDTQYF. DNA of the CDR3: TGTGCCAGCAGCTTTATCCAGAGGACAGATACGCAGTATTTT.

V gene TRBV5-1 combines with J gene TRBJ2-7; no firm D call. V lost 3 bases to trimming and J lost 6 bases, with 16 bases between them. Germline V CDR1 and CDR2: SGHRS, YFSETQ. The CDR3 totals 14 residues. CDR3 sequence (DNA): TGCGCCAGCAGCTCCGGCTACCTCGGCGGCGAGCAGTACGTC. Its translation is CASSSGYLGGEQYV.

This clone occurred once. V is TRBV11-2 and J is TRBJ1-4; 10 bases map to TRBD1. CDR3 length: 17 amino acids. Germline CDR1 reads SGHAT; CDR2 reads FQNNGV. With 4 bases clipped from V and 5 bases from J, the junction kept 10 bases outside the gene matches. The DNA for the CDR3 is TGTGCCAGCAGCTCGATTAGGACAGGGGGGACCAATGAAAAACTGTTTTTT. It yields the protein CASSSIRTGGTNEKLFF.

This rearrangement joins TRBV6-5 to TRBJ1-1; D is possibly TRBD1 (6 bases). The CDR3 runs 16 residues. Germline-derived CDR1 and CDR2 are MNHEY and SVGAGI. Trimming left V 0 bases short and J 0 bases short, with 11 bases between. CDR3: CASSYSTGNLNTEAFF. The CDR3 DNA reads as TGTGCCAGCAGTTACTCGACAGGCAATCTGAACACTGAAGCTTTCTTT.

The gene calls are TRBV6-5 and TRBJ2-7; D perhaps matches TRBD1 (6 bases). Germline lookup yields CDR1 MNHEY and CDR2 SVGAGI. The CDR3 runs 15 residues. V was trimmed by 7 bases and J by 2 bases, leaving 18 bases between them. Here the CDR3 reads CASTYRLGAAYEQYF. The CDR3 bases are TGTGCCAGCACCTACCGTTTGGGGGCCGCCTACGAGCAGTACTTC.